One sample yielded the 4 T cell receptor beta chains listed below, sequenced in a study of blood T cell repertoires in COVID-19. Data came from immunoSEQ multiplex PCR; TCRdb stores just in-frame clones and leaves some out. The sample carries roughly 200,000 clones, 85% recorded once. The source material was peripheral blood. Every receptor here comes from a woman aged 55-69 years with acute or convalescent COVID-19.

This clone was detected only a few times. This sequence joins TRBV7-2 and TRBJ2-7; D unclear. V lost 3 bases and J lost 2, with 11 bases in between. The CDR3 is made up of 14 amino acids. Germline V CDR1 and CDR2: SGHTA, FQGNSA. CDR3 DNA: TGTGCCAGCAGCTTTAGTAGGCTAGCCTACGAGCAGTACGTC. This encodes CASSFSRLAYEQYV.

The CDR3 sequence is CASSLSENQPQHF. Here the CDR3 DNA reads TGTGCCAGCAGTTTATCGGAGAATCAGCCCCAGCATTTT. The chain joins TRBV12-3 or TRBV12-4 to TRBJ1-5, with D unresolved. The CDR3 has 13 amino acids. Between the trimmed V and J ends, which lost 2 bases and 4 bases, there was a span of 6 bases.

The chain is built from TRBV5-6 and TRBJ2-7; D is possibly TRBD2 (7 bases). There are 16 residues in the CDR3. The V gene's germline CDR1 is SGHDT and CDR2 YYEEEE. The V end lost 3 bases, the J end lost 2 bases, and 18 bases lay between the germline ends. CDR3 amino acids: CASSCQGREFAYEQYF. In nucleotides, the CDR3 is TGTGCCAGCAGCTGCCAGGGGCGGGAGTTTGCCTACGAGCAGTACTTC.

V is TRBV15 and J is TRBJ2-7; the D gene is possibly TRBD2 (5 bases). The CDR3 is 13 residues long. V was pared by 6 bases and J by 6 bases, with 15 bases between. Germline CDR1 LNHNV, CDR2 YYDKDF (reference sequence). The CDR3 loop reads CATRLGRSGEQYF. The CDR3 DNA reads TGTGCCACCAGACTAGGACGATCGGGCGAGCAGTACTTC.